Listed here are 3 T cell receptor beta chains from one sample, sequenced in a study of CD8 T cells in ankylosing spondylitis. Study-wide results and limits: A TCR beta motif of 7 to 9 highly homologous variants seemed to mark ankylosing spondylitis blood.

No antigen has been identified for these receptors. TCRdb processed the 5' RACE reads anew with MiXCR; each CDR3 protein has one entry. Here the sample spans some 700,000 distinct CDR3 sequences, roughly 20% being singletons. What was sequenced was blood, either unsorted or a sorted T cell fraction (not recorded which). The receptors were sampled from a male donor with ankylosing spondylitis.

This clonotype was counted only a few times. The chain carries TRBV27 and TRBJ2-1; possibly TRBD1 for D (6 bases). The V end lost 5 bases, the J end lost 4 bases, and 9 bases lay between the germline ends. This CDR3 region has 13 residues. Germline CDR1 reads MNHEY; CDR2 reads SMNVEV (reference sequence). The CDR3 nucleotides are TGTGCCAGCAGTCGACAGGAGTACAATGAGCAGTTCTTC. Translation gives CASSRQEYNEQFF.

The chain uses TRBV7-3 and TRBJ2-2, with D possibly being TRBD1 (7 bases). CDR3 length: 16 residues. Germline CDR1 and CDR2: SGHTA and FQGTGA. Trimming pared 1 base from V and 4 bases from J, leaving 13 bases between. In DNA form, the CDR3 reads TGTGCCAGCAGCTTAAAGGGCGGGACAGTCACCGGGGAGCTGTTTTTT. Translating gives CASSLKGGTVTGELFF. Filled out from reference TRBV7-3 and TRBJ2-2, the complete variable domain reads GAGVSQTPSNKVTEKGKYVELRCDPISGHTALYWYRQSLGQGPEFLIYFQGTGAADDSGLPNDRFFAVRPEGSVSTLKIQRTERGDSAVYLCASSLKGGTVTGELFFGEGSRLTVL.

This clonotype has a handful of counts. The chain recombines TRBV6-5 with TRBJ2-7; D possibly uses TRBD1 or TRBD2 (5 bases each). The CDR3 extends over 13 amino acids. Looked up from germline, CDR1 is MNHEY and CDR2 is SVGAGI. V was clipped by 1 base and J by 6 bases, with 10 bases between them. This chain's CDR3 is CASSYLRDGEQYF. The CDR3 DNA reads TGTGCCAGCAGTTACTTAAGGGACGGCGAGCAGTACTTC.